This T cell receptor beta chain stems from a study of T cells in Graves' hyperthyroidism and ophthalmopathy. This clonotype showed up many times. V lost 5 bases and J lost 1; bases outside the gene matches: 11. Germline V lookup: CDR1 SGHVS, CDR2 FNYEAQ. The CDR3 sequence is 16 residues long. TCR beta CDR3 regions were amplified from RNA transcripts. Primed by the HTBI set, a first-round RT-PCR was run on the TCR CDR3. TCRdb reprocessed the multiplex PCR reads with MiXCR, giving one entry per CDR3 protein. The sample carries about 560,000 distinct CDR3 sequences, about a sixth recorded once. The chain uses TRBV7-6 and TRBJ2-7; 7 bases map to TRBD2. Input material: blood. This receptor was obtained from a woman aged 25 to 39 with Graves' hyperthyroidism. In DNA, the CDR3 is TGTGCCAGCAGCCACAAGTCGGGAGGAGAGTCCTACGAGCAGTACTTC. Amino acids: CASSHKSGGESYEQYF.